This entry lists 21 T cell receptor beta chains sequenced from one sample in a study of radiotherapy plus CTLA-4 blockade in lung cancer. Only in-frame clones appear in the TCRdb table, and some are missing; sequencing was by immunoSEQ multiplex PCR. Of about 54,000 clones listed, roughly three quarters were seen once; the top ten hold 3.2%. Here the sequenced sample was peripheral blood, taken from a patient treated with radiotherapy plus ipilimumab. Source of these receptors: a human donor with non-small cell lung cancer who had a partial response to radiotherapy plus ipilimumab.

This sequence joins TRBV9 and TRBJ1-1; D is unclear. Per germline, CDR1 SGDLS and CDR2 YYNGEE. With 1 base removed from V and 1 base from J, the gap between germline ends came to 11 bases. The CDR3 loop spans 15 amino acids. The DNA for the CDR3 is TGTGCCAGCAGCGTAAGCGCAATCGAGAACACTGAAGCTTTCTTT. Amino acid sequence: CASSVSAIENTEAFF.

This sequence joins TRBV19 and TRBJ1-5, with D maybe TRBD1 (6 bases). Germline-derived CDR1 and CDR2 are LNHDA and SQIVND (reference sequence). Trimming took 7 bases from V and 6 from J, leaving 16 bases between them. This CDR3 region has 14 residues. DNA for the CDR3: TGTGCCAGTAATGACAGGCGATTCGGTCAGCCCCAGCATTTT. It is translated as CASNDRRFGQPQHF.

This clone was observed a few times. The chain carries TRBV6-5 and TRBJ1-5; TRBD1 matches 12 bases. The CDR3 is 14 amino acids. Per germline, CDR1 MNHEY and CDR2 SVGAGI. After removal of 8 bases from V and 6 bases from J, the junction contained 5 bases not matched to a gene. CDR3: CASEGQGALQPQHF. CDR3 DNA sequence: TGTGCCAGCGAGGGACAGGGGGCTCTTCAGCCCCAGCATTTT.

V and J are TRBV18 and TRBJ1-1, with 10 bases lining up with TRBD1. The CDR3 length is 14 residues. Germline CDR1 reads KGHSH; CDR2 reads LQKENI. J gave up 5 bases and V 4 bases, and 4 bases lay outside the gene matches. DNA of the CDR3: TGTGCCAGCTCACTCGGACAGGGGGAGACTGAAGCTTTCTTT. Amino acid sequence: CASSLGQGETEAFF.

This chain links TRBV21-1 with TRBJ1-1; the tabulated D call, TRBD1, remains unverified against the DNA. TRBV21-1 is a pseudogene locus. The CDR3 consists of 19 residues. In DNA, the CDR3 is TGTGCCAGCAGCAAGAGGGGAACGGGACAGGCGGACCTGGTGACTGAAGCTTTCTTT. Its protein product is CASSKRGTGQADLVTEAFF.

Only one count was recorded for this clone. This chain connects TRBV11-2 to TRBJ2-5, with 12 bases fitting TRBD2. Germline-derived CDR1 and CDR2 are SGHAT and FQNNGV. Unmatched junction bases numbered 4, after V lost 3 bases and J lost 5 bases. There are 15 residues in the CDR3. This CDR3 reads CASSFLAGGQETQYF. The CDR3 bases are TGTGCCAGCAGCTTTCTAGCGGGGGGGCAGGAGACCCAGTACTTC. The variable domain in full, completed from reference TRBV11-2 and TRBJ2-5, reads EAGVAQSPRYKIIEKRQSVAFWCNPISGHATLYWYQQILGQGPKLLIQFQNNGVVDDSQLPKDRFSAERLKGVDSTLKIQPAKLEDSAVYLCASSFLAGGQETQYFGPGTRLLVL.

The CDR3 spells CASSRMPGLGSTDTQYF. CDR3 in DNA: TGTGCCAGCAGCCGAATGCCGGGACTAGGGAGCACAGATACGCAGTATTTT. The V call is TRBV5-6, the J call TRBJ2-3, with 8 bases aligning to TRBD2. The CDR3 runs 17 residues. V lost 4 bases to trimming and J lost 0 bases; unmatched junction nucleotides: 10. Germline values: CDR1 SGHDT, CDR2 YYEEEE.

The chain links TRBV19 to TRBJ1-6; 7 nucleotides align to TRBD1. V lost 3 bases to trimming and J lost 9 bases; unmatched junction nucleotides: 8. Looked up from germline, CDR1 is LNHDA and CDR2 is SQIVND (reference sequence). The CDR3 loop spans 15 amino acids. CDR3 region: CASSISDRAISPLHF. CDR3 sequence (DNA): TGTGCCAGTAGTATTTCTGACAGGGCGATTTCACCCCTCCACTTT.

CDR3 bases: TGTGCCAGCAAAAATGCCGGGACAGGGGGGTCACCCCTCCACTTT. Encoded protein: CASKNAGTGGSPLHF. V gene TRBV6-5 combines with J gene TRBJ1-6, with 11 bases that match TRBD1. This CDR3 is built from 15 residues. With 7 bases clipped from V and 10 bases from J, the junction kept 9 bases outside the gene matches. Germline loops: CDR1 MNHEY, CDR2 SVGAGI.

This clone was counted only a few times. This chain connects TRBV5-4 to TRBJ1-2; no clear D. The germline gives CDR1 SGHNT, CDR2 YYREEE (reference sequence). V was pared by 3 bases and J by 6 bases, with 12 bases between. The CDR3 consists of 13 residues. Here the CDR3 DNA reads TGTGCCAGCAGCTCCCTCCAGGAGGATGGCTACACCTTC. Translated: CASSSLQEDGYTF.

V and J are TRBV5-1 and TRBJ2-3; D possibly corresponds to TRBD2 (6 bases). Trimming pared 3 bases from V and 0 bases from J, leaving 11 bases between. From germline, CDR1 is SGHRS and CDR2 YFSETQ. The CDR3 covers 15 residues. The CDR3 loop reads CASSSSSVSTDTQYF. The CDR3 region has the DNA TGCGCCAGCAGCTCCTCTAGCGTAAGCACAGATACGCAGTATTTT.

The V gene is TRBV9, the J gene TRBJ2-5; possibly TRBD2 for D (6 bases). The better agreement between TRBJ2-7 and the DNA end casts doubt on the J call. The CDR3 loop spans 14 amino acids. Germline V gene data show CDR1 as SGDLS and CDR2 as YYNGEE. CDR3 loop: CASSVGLGPYEQYF. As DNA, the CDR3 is TGTGCCAGCAGCGTGGGACTGGGTCCCTACGAGCAGTACTTC.

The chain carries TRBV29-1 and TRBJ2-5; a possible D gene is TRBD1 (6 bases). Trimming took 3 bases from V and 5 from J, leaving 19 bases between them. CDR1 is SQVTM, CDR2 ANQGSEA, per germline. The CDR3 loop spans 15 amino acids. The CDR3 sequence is CSVELTGGKGETQYF. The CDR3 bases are TGCAGCGTTGAGTTGACAGGAGGCAAGGGGGAGACCCAGTACTTC.

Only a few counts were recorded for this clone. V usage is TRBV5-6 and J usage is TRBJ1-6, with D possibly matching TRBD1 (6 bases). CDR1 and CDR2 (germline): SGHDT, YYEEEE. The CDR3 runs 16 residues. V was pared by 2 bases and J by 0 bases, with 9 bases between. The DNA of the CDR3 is TGTGCCAGCAGCTTCACAGGGTCCTCCTATAATTCACCCCTCCACTTT. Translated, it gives CASSFTGSSYNSPLHF.

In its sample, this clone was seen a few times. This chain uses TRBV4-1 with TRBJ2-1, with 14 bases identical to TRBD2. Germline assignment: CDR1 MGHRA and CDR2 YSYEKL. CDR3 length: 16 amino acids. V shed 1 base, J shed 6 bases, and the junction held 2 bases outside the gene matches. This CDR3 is CASSQGGLAGANEQFF. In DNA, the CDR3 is TGCGCCAGCAGCCAAGGGGGACTAGCGGGGGCCAATGAGCAGTTCTTC.

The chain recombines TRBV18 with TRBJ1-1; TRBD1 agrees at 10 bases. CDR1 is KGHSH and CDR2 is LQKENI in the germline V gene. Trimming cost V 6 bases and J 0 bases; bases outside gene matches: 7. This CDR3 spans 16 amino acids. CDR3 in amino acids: CASSPGTGVLNTEAFF. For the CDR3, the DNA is TGTGCCAGCTCCCCCGGGACAGGGGTATTGAACACTGAAGCTTTCTTT.

CDR3 bases: TGTGCCAGCAGTGAAGCAACTAAACAAGAGACCCAGTACTTC. It encodes CASSEATKQETQYF. This chain joins TRBV2 and TRBJ2-5; D remains unclear. The V end lost 0 bases, the J end lost 2 bases, and 7 bases lay between the germline ends. From germline, CDR1 is SNHLY and CDR2 FYNNEI. This CDR3 is built from 14 residues.

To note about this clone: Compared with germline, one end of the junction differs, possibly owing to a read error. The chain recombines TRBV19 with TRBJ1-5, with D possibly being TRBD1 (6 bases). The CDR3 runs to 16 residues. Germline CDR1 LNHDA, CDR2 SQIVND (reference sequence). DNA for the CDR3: TGTGCCAGTAGTAGGGGAACAGGGAACGGGGATCAACCCCAGCATTTT. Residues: CASSRGTGNGDQPQHF. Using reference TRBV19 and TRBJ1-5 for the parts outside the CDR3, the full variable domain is DGGITQSPKYLFRKEGQNVTLSCEQNLNHDAMYWYRQDPGQGLRLIYYSQIVNDFQKGDIAEGYSVSREKKESFPLTVTSAQKNPTAFYLCASSRGTGNGDQPQHFGDGTRLSIL.

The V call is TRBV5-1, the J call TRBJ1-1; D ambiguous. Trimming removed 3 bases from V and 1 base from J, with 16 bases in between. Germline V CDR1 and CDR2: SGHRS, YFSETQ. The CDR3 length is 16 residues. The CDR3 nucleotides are TGCGCCAGCAGCTCGGATCCCCTTAGACAGAACACTGAAGCTTTCTTT. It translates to CASSSDPLRQNTEAFF.

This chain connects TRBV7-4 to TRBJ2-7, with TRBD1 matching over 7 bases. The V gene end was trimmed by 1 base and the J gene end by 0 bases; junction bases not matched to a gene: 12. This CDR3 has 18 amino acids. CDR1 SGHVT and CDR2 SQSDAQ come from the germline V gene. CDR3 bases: TGTGCCAGCAGCTTAGGTAGGGGGCTTAGACAGGCCTCCTACGAGCAGTACTTC. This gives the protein CASSLGRGLRQASYEQYF.

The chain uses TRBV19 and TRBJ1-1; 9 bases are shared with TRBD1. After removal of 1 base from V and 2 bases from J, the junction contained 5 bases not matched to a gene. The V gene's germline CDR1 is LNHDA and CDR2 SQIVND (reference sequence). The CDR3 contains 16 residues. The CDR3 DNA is TGTGCCAGTAGTATAGGAAACAGGGGGCAAAACACTGAAGCTTTCTTT. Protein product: CASSIGNRGQNTEAFF. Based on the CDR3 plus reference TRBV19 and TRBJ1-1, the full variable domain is DGGITQSPKYLFRKEGQNVTLSCEQNLNHDAMYWYRQDPGQGLRLIYYSQIVNDFQKGDIAEGYSVSREKKESFPLTVTSAQKNPTAFYLCASSIGNRGQNTEAFFGQGTRLTVV.